These T cell receptor beta chains were read from a single sample in a study of blood T cells in healthy people across ages. TCRdb passed the 5' RACE reads through MiXCR, listing each CDR3 protein once. The sample holds 800,000 to 900,000 distinct CDR3 sequences, roughly 60% seen once. Sequencing input: blood. These receptors were taken from a man aged 25-45 years in good health. Each CDR3 is given with its conserved first and last residue. A D gene is named only where the DNA matches it firmly. Clone size is shown for a subset of rows, as once, few, many or a class of expanded clone.

. | TRBJ1-5 | TRBV4-2 | few | TGTGCCAGCAGCCAAGCCGACAGAGACAATCAGCCCCAGCATTTT | CASSQADRDNQPQHF
. | TRBJ2-3 | TRBV25-1 | . | TGTGCCAGCAGTGGTACGTCCAAGCAGGACACAGCTACGCAGTATTTT | CASSGTSKQDTATQYF
TRBD1 | TRBJ1-6 | TRBV6-1 | . | TGTGCCAGCAGTGGTCGGGACAGGCAAGGGAGTAATTCACCCCTCCACTTT | CASSGRDRQGSNSPLHF
. | TRBJ2-3 | TRBV7-2 | . | TGTGCCAGCAGCCCTGGGGGGATATGGGATACGCAGTATTTT | CASSPGGIWDTQYF
. | TRBJ2-7 | TRBV3-1 | . | TGTGCCAGCAGCCAGACAGCGAGGCTTCACGAGCAGTACTTC | CASSQTARLHEQYF
. | TRBJ1-1 | TRBV5-1 | . | TGCGCCAGCAGTTTCCGGGCCGTGAACACTGAAGCTTTCTTT | CASSFRAVNTEAFF
. | TRBJ1-5 | TRBV4-2 | . | TGTGCCAGCAGCCAAGAATGGGGAGTAGGCAATCAGCCCCAGCATTTT | CASSQEWGVGNQPQHF
. | TRBJ1-2 | TRBV6-5 | few | TGTGCCAGCAGTTACCTTTTGGGGGGGAATGGCTACACCTTC | CASSYLLGGNGYTF
. | TRBJ2-4 | TRBV20-1 | many | TGCAGTGCTAGAGATCGAGGGTTTCCATCCAAAAACATTCAGTACTTC | CSARDRGFPSKNIQYF
. | TRBJ2-7 | TRBV5-1 | once | TGCGCCAGCAGCTTGGCACAGGACAACGAGCAGTACTTC | CASSLAQDNEQYF
. | TRBJ2-4 | TRBV25-1 | . | TGTGCCACCGGACTGGCTCGAGGAAACATTCAGTACTTC | CATGLARGNIQYF
. | TRBJ1-2 | TRBV27 | . | TGTGCCAGCAGGCTCAGCGGGGAGGGTATTGGCTACACCTTC | CASRLSGEGIGYTF
. | TRBJ2-3 | TRBV2 | . | TGTGCCAGCAGTTTACTATGGAGGGATACGCAGTATTTT | CASSLLWRDTQYF
TRBD1 | TRBJ2-7 | TRBV15 | . | TGTGCCACCAGCACAGGACAGGGCCGTACCTACGAGCAGTACTTC | CATSTGQGRTYEQYF
. | TRBJ2-1 | TRBV6-4 | . | TGTGCCAGCAGCGAGGATCCGGGGATTAACAATGAGCAGTTCTTC | CASSEDPGINNEQFF